The T cell receptor beta chain described here comes from a study of technical replicates of blood from four donors. Germline V CDR1 and CDR2: KGHSH, LQKENI. CDR3 length: 13 residues. With V trimmed by 1 base and J by 7 bases, 2 bases remained unmatched. Sequencing used immunoSEQ multiplex PCR; TCRdb keeps in-frame clones, though not all of them. Here the sample spans about 97,000 clones, just over 95% being singletons. Sequenced input: T cells isolated from PBMCs. The clonotype originates from a human donor in good health. The gene calls are TRBV18 and TRBJ1-1; 8 bases agree with TRBD1. This CDR3 is CASSPQGQVEAFF. The CDR3 DNA sequence: TGTGCCAGCTCACCACAGGGACAGGTTGAAGCTTTCTTT.